The 27 T cell receptor beta chains reported below all come from one sample, sequenced in a study of blood T cell repertoires in COVID-19. The repertoire was sequenced with immunoSEQ multiplex PCR; TCRdb's copy has only in-frame clones and lacks some. The table lists approximately 100,000 clones, 65% to 85% of them singletons. The material sequenced was peripheral blood. The receptors were sampled from a man aged 55 to 69 with acute or convalescent COVID-19.

The CDR3 protein is CASSLAGGAYNEQFF. The CDR3 region has the DNA TGCGCCAGCAGCTTGGCCGGGGGGGCATACAATGAGCAGTTCTTC. The chain recombines TRBV5-1 with TRBJ2-1; 8 nucleotides agree with TRBD2. This CDR3 spans 15 amino acids. The trim removed 0 bases at V and 4 bases at J, leaving 3 bases unmatched. The V gene's germline CDR1 is SGHRS and CDR2 YFSETQ.

The rearrangement joins TRBV5-1 to TRBJ1-1; D ambiguous. V was cut by 5 bases and J by 1 base, with 6 bases left in between. This CDR3 has 12 amino acids. Germline V CDR1 and CDR2: SGHRS, YFSETQ. CDR3 coding DNA: TGCGCCAGCAGGCAGGAGAACACTGAAGCTTTCTTT. Translated, it gives CASRQENTEAFF.

J is TRBJ2-3 and V is TRBV11-2, with 12 bases fitting TRBD2. Trimming took 4 bases from V and 6 from J; bases not matched to a gene: 5. Germline V gives CDR1 SGHAT, CDR2 FQNNGV. The CDR3 sequence is 15 residues long. The CDR3 DNA sequence: TGTGCCAGCAGCTCCTGGACTAGCGGGGCGGATACGCAGTATTTT. It translates to CASSSWTSGADTQYF. The entire variable domain, with the rest obtained from reference TRBV11-2 and TRBJ2-3, is as follows: EAGVAQSPRYKIIEKRQSVAFWCNPISGHATLYWYQQILGQGPKLLIQFQNNGVVDDSQLPKDRFSAERLKGVDSTLKIQPAKLEDSAVYLCASSSWTSGADTQYFGPGTRLTVL.

The V gene is TRBV3-1 (or the pseudogene TRBV3-2), the J gene TRBJ2-1; 7 bases map to TRBD2. Trimming removed 4 bases from V and 0 bases from J; junction bases left unmatched: 9. The germline CDR1 and CDR2 sequences are LGHDT and YNNKEL (reference sequence). The CDR3 contains 17 residues. CDR3 protein: CASSPRLAAISYNEQFF. The CDR3 nucleotides are TGTGCCAGCAGCCCCCGGCTAGCGGCTATCTCCTACAATGAGCAGTTCTTC.

This chain connects TRBV6-5 to TRBJ2-5; 7 nucleotides match TRBD1. The J segment lost 5 bases and the V segment lost 6 bases, leaving 9 bases of the junction unmatched. CDR1 is MNHEY, CDR2 SVGAGI, per germline. The CDR3 contains 14 residues. The CDR3 DNA reads as TGTGCCAGCAGCACGACAGGGTCGGGCGAGACCCAGTACTTC. It specifies CASSTTGSGETQYF.

The V and J genes are TRBV4-1 and TRBJ1-2, with D maybe TRBD1 (5 bases). Germline CDR1 MGHRA, CDR2 YSYEKL. V lost 0 bases and J lost 0, with 17 bases in between. This CDR3 region has 18 residues. For the CDR3, the DNA is TGCGCCAGCAGCCAAGATTTTTTCCGGACAATTACTAACTATGGCTACACCTTC. This gives the protein CASSQDFFRTITNYGYTF.

The rearrangement joins TRBV7-3 to TRBJ1-1; D unresolved. Germline loops: CDR1 SGHTA, CDR2 FQGTGA. The ends were cut back, 7 bases at V and 1 base at J, with 13 bases in the middle. The CDR3 totals 14 residues. CDR3 sequence reads: CASISGPQNTEAFF. The CDR3 DNA sequence: TGTGCCAGCATCTCTGGCCCCCAGAACACTGAAGCTTTCTTT. The full variable domain, rest sourced from reference TRBV7-3 and TRBJ1-1, is GAGVSQTPSNKVTEKGKYVELRCDPISGHTALYWYRQSLGQGPEFLIYFQGTGAADDSGLPNDRFFAVRPEGSVSTLKIQRTERGDSAVYLCASISGPQNTEAFFGQGTRLTVV.

The V call is TRBV13, the J call TRBJ2-7; 8 nucleotides align to TRBD1. CDR1 is PRHDT, CDR2 FYEKMQ, per germline (reference sequence). This CDR3 region has 15 residues. The junction had 6 bases not matched to a gene; V was cut back by 5 bases and J by 0 bases. The CDR3 DNA sequence: TGTGCCAGCAGCCCGACAGGGGCCGCCTCCTACGAGCAGTACTTC. Residues: CASSPTGAASYEQYF.

V usage is TRBV4-1 and J usage is TRBJ1-1; maybe TRBD1 (5 bases). Germline CDR1 MGHRA, CDR2 YSYEKL. V was cut by 1 base and J by 3 bases, with 15 bases left in between. CDR3 size: 16 residues. The CDR3 nucleotides are TGCGCCAGCAGCCAAGTCGCAGGGTTAAAGGACACTGAAGCTTTCTTT. It encodes CASSQVAGLKDTEAFF.

The chain employs TRBV18 and TRBJ1-2; tentatively, D is TRBD1 (5 bases). Germline CDR1 and CDR2: KGHSH and LQKENI. The length of the CDR3 is 16 residues. With 5 bases removed from V and 6 bases from J, the gap between germline ends came to 22 bases. In nucleotides, the CDR3 is TGTGCCAGCTCATCGGGGGTTCAGGCCCGAGGGAATGGCTACACCTTC. This translates into CASSSGVQARGNGYTF.

V gene TRBV10-3 combines with J gene TRBJ1-2; no definite D call. Per germline, CDR1 ENHRY and CDR2 SYGVKD. V lost 0 bases, J lost 8 bases, and 10 bases lay in between. This CDR3 contains 13 residues. The CDR3: CAISESQDGGYTF. The CDR3 DNA reads as TGTGCCATCAGTGAGTCGCAGGATGGGGGCTACACCTTC.

This sequence joins TRBV19 and TRBJ2-3, with 8 bases identical to TRBD2. Germline V CDR1 and CDR2: LNHDA, SQIVND (reference sequence). V was pared by 4 bases and J by 1 base, with 10 bases of the junction left unmatched. The CDR3 has 17 residues. DNA for the CDR3: TGTGCCAGTAGTACCTCCGGGGGGGGCTGGGGCACAGATACGCAGTATTTT. Encoded protein: CASSTSGGGWGTDTQYF.

This clone was recorded only once. The V and J genes are TRBV21-1 and TRBJ2-7; TRBD2 is the table's D call and was not checked against the DNA. TRBV21-1 is a listed pseudogene. The CDR3 has 20 residues. This CDR3 reads CASSRTSGGFFNQSSYEQYF. In nucleotides, the CDR3 is TGTGCCAGCAGCAGGACTAGCGGGGGGTTTTTCAACCAATCCTCCTACGAGCAGTACTTC.

Only a few counts were recorded for this clone. The chain recombines TRBV5-1 with TRBJ2-5; TRBD2 is a possible D gene (6 bases). The CDR3 totals 13 residues. Germline assignment: CDR1 SGHRS and CDR2 YFSETQ. V lost 3 bases and J 5 bases, leaving 11 bases between the germline ends. This CDR3 reads CASSSTGGETQYF. The CDR3 DNA reads TGCGCCAGCAGCTCCACTGGGGGGGAGACCCAGTACTTC.

This chain uses TRBV2 with TRBJ1-3; 9 bases agree with TRBD1. The CDR3 runs to 16 residues. After removal of 2 bases from V and 4 bases from J, the junction contained 6 bases not matched to a gene. Per germline, CDR1 SNHLY and CDR2 FYNNEI. CDR3 in amino acids: CASSETPGQGGNTIYF. The CDR3 nucleotides read TGTGCCAGCAGTGAAACGCCGGGACAGGGAGGAAACACCATATATTTT.

This chain joins TRBV29-1 and TRBJ1-1, with D tentatively TRBD1 (6 bases). Trimming took 2 bases from V and 10 from J, leaving 17 bases between them. The germline V gene has CDR1 SQVTM and CDR2 ANQGSEA. The CDR3 contains 13 residues. This chain's CDR3 is CSVERGQGGGAFF. In nucleotides, the CDR3 is TGCAGCGTTGAAAGGGGTCAGGGAGGGGGAGCTTTCTTT.

The chain is built from TRBV7-9 and TRBJ1-4; maybe TRBD1 (6 bases). The CDR3 runs 14 residues. Trimming shortened V by 3 bases and J by 6 bases, and 11 bases separated the two germline ends. From germline, CDR1 is SEHNR and CDR2 FQNEAQ (reference sequence). CDR3 region: CASSLGHIHEKLFF. As DNA, the CDR3 is TGTGCCAGCAGCTTGGGACATATACATGAAAAACTGTTTTTT.

This chain uses TRBV6-5 with TRBJ2-7; D ambiguous. Per germline, CDR1 MNHEY and CDR2 SVGAGI. There are 12 residues in the CDR3. Trimming took off 5 bases at V and 2 bases at J, with 7 bases between the two ends. CDR3 residues: CASSQTTYEQYF. CDR3 sequence (DNA): TGTGCCAGCAGTCAAACAACCTACGAGCAGTACTTC.

The chain uses TRBV30 and TRBJ2-3, with a weak D call TRBD1 (6 bases). The V end lost 3 bases, the J end lost 2 bases, and 9 bases lay between the germline ends. The CDR3 covers 13 residues. Germline CDR1 GTSNPN, CDR2 SVGIG (reference sequence). In DNA, the CDR3 is TGTGCCTGGAGGCAGGGGAACACAGATACGCAGTATTTT. Protein sequence: CAWRQGNTDTQYF.

The rearrangement uses TRBV7-2 and TRBJ1-5, with TRBD1 as a possible D gene (5 bases). The ends were cut back, 2 bases at V and 7 bases at J, with 9 bases in the middle. Germline lookup yields CDR1 SGHTA and CDR2 FQGNSA. The CDR3 covers 13 residues. The CDR3 sequence: CASSLQGRQPQHF. The DNA of the CDR3 is TGTGCCAGCAGCTTACAGGGAAGACAGCCCCAGCATTTT.

The chain has TRBV5-4 and TRBJ2-3; 8 bases are shared with TRBD2. The germline V gene encodes CDR1 SGHNT and CDR2 YYREEE (reference sequence). This CDR3 has 17 amino acids. The J segment lost 6 bases and the V segment lost 1 base, leaving 13 bases of the junction unmatched. Written as DNA, the CDR3 is TGTGCCAGCAGCTTGAAAGTTTTAGCGGGGACCTTGGATACGCAGTATTTT. This sequence encodes CASSLKVLAGTLDTQYF.

CDR3 in amino acids: CASSLRTGGTEAFF. The CDR3 nucleotides are TGTGCCAGCAGCCTGAGGACAGGGGGCACTGAAGCTTTCTTT. This sequence joins TRBV7-3 and TRBJ1-1; 10 bases are a match to TRBD1. J was trimmed by 4 bases and V by 5 bases; bases with no gene match: 4. This CDR3 is 14 amino acids long. Germline assignment: CDR1 SGHTA and CDR2 FQGTGA.

The J gene is TRBJ2-3, the V gene TRBV7-9; 7 bases line up with TRBD2. Per the germline V gene, CDR1 is SEHNR and CDR2 is FQNEAQ (reference sequence). This CDR3 has 15 residues. V trimming: 3 bases; J trimming: 5 bases; junction bases outside the gene matches: 8. This CDR3 is CASSFPRGWGDTQYF. For the CDR3, the DNA is TGTGCCAGCAGCTTTCCGCGGGGGTGGGGAGATACGCAGTATTTT.

The V call is TRBV4-3, the J call TRBJ1-2, with D possibly being TRBD1 (5 bases). V lost 4 bases and J 4 bases, leaving 16 bases between the germline ends. The CDR3 covers 15 residues. Germline V lookup: CDR1 LGHNA, CDR2 YSLEER. Here the CDR3 reads CASSPGGGVGYGYTF. The CDR3 nucleotides are TGCGCCAGCAGCCCCGGAGGAGGGGTCGGCTATGGCTACACCTTC.

The chain joins TRBV6-5 to TRBJ2-1; a weak D match, TRBD2 (5 bases). This CDR3 contains 14 residues. Trimming cost V 6 bases and J 7 bases, with 16 bases left between them. Germline V lookup: CDR1 MNHEY, CDR2 SVGAGI. The CDR3 protein is CASSVGSGRNEQFF. CDR3 sequence (DNA): TGTGCCAGCAGCGTAGGCTCGGGAAGGAATGAGCAGTTCTTC.

CDR3 loop: CASSQPGFGETQYF. The CDR3 DNA sequence: TGCGCCAGCAGTCAACCAGGGTTTGGAGAGACCCAGTACTTC. This chain connects TRBV23-1 to TRBJ2-5; D possibly corresponds to TRBD1 (5 bases). Being an ORF, TRBV23-1 has a function that is uncertain. The ends were cut back, 2 bases at V and 4 bases at J, with 11 bases in the middle. CDR3 length: 14 residues.

This clone was seen only a few times. V usage is TRBV4-3 and J usage is TRBJ1-2; 9 bases match TRBD1. Germline CDR1 is LGHNA and CDR2 is YSLEER. The CDR3 length is 15 residues. Losses at the gene ends were 1 base for V and 4 bases for J; bases not matched to a gene: 4. CDR3 nucleotide sequence: TGCGCCAGCAGCCAAGGACTGACAGGGGGCTATGGCTACACCTTC. Its translation is CASSQGLTGGYGYTF.